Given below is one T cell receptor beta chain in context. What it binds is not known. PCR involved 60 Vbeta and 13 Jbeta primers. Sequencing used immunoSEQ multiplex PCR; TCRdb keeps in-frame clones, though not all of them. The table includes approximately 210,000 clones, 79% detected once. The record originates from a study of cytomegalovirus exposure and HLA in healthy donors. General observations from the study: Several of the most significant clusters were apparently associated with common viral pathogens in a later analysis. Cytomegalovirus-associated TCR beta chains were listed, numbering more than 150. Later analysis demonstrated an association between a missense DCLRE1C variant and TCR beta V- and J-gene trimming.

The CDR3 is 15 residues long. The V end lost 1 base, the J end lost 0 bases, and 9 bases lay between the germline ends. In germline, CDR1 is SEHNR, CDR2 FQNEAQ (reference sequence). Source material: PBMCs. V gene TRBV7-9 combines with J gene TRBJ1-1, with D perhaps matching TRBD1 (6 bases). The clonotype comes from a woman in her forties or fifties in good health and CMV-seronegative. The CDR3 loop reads CASSLEQGMNTEAFF. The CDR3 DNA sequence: TGTGCCAGCAGCTTAGAACAGGGAATGAACACTGAAGCTTTCTTT.